The 22 T cell receptor beta chains given below trace back to one sample, sequenced in a study of glioma-infiltrating T cells after dendritic cell vaccination. Data came from immunoSEQ multiplex PCR; TCRdb stores just in-frame clones and leaves some out. The sample records tens of thousands of clones, more than 65% being singletons. The sample consisted of blood, taken before dendritic cell vaccination. Every receptor here comes from a human donor with glioblastoma.

This clone was counted between two and nine times. The chain links TRBV6-5 to TRBJ2-7; TRBD1 aligns across 7 bases. CDR3 size: 13 residues. V lost 8 bases and J lost 4; bases outside the gene matches: 8. The V gene's germline CDR1 is MNHEY and CDR2 SVGAGI. CDR3: CASPGQNSYEQYF. The CDR3 nucleotides are TGTGCCAGCCCGGGACAGAACTCTTACGAGCAGTACTTC.

The V and J genes are TRBV14 and TRBJ2-7; 7 nucleotides align to TRBD1. Per germline, CDR1 SGHDN and CDR2 FVKESK. V gave up 0 bases and J gave up 1 base; unmatched junction bases: 9. The CDR3 contains 17 residues. The CDR3 DNA reads as TGTGCCAGCAGCCAAGATAGAGGGGACAGCCTGTCCTACGAGCAGTACGTC. It translates to CASSQDRGDSLSYEQYV.

This clone was counted only a few times. The rearrangement uses TRBV6-6 and TRBJ1-5; the match to TRBD1 covers 7 bases. Trimming removed 2 bases from V and 2 bases from J; junction bases left unmatched: 6. Germline V gene lookup returns CDR1 MNHNY and CDR2 SVGAGI (reference sequence). This CDR3 is built from 16 residues. CDR3 nucleotide sequence: TGTGCCAGCAGTTACAGAATCGACAGGGGCAATCAGCCCCAGCATTTT. The encoded protein is CASSYRIDRGNQPQHF.

The V gene is TRBV19, the J gene TRBJ1-5; tentatively, D is TRBD1 (6 bases). V was shortened by 5 bases and J by 9 bases, with 14 bases between the two germline ends. Germline CDR1 is LNHDA and CDR2 is SQIVND (reference sequence). The CDR3 sequence is 13 residues long. CDR3 sequence reads: CASSRQDTGPQHF. The CDR3 nucleotides are TGTGCCAGTAGTCGACAGGACACAGGGCCCCAGCATTTT.

This clone appeared a single time. J is TRBJ2-7 and V is TRBV29-1, with 11 bases fitting TRBD2. V lost 5 bases to trimming and J lost 0 bases; unmatched junction nucleotides: 3. This CDR3 has 14 amino acids. Germline loops: CDR1 SQVTM, CDR2 ANQGSEA. This CDR3 is CSVRLAGNSYEQYV. CDR3 DNA sequence: TGCAGCGTTCGACTAGCGGGGAACTCCTACGAGCAGTACGTC.

This clone was detected once. The chain carries TRBV27 and TRBJ1-4, with D perhaps TRBD1 (6 bases). V gave up 2 bases and J gave up 7 bases, with 14 bases separating them. This CDR3 is 15 amino acids long. The V gene's germline CDR1 is MNHEY and CDR2 SMNVEV (reference sequence). The CDR3 loop is CASSLRRGRVEKLFF. In DNA, the CDR3 is TGTGCCAGCAGTTTAAGGAGGGGGAGGGTTGAAAAACTGTTTTTT.

This chain joins TRBV19 and TRBJ2-5, with TRBD1 matching over 10 bases. Germline values: CDR1 LNHDA, CDR2 SQIVND (reference sequence). V lost 8 bases to trimming and J lost 5 bases; unmatched junction nucleotides: 17. The CDR3 consists of 17 residues. The CDR3 spells CASLDRGAGAHSETQYF. The CDR3 nucleotides are TGTGCCAGTCTGGACAGGGGGGCGGGGGCCCACAGCGAGACCCAGTACTTC.

This chain connects TRBV18 to TRBJ1-1; the match to TRBD1 covers 7 bases. V dropped 4 bases and J dropped 4; count of bases not matched to a gene: 6. Germline lookup yields CDR1 KGHSH and CDR2 LQKENI. This CDR3 has 14 amino acids. CDR3 sequence (DNA): TGTGCCAGCTCACTTACAGGGGTGAGCACTGAAGCTTTCTTT. Translation gives CASSLTGVSTEAFF.

This rearrangement joins TRBV5-1 to TRBJ1-2; 12 bases agree with TRBD1. The CDR3 spans 18 residues. The germline V gene has CDR1 SGHRS and CDR2 YFSETQ. The V segment lost 2 bases and the J segment 5 bases; nucleotides outside the gene matches: 13. The CDR3 DNA sequence: TGCGCCAGCAGCTTCAACCCGGGACAGGGGGCCTCGATGTATGGCTACACCTTC. It is translated as CASSFNPGQGASMYGYTF.

This chain uses TRBV5-1 with TRBJ1-1; 8 bases are a match to TRBD1. The germline V gene encodes CDR1 SGHRS and CDR2 YFSETQ. The CDR3 covers 15 residues. With 0 bases clipped from V and 0 bases from J, the junction kept 1 base outside the gene matches. CDR3 in amino acids: CASSLAGGLNTEAFF. In nucleotides, the CDR3 is TGCGCCAGCAGCTTGGCAGGGGGCCTGAACACTGAAGCTTTCTTT. Based on the CDR3 plus reference TRBV5-1 and TRBJ1-1, the full variable domain is KAGVTQTPRYLIKTRGQQVTLSCSPISGHRSVSWYQQTPGQGLQFLFEYFSETQRNKGNFPGRFSGRQFSNSRSEMNVSTLELGDSALYLCASSLAGGLNTEAFFGQGTRLTVV.

This clone was counted only a few times. The V call is TRBV29-1, the J call TRBJ1-2, with D perhaps matching TRBD1 (6 bases). Trimming left V 6 bases short and J 3 bases short, with 8 bases between. In germline, CDR1 is SQVTM, CDR2 ANQGSEA. The CDR3 covers 11 residues. The CDR3 sequence: CSVNRDYGYTF. The CDR3 DNA sequence: TGCAGCGTCAACAGGGACTATGGCTACACCTTC.

CDR3 protein: CASESWAGFGEKLFF. The CDR3 nucleotides read TGTGCCAGCGAATCCTGGGCGGGGTTTGGTGAAAAACTGTTTTTT. The chain couples TRBV6-1 to TRBJ1-4; unclear D gene. V was shortened by 8 bases and J by 7 bases, with 20 bases between the two germline ends. Germline assignment: CDR1 MNHNS and CDR2 SASEGT. The CDR3 extends over 15 amino acids.

J is TRBJ2-3 and V is TRBV6-5; 11 nucleotides match TRBD2. Germline values: CDR1 MNHEY, CDR2 SVGAGI. This CDR3 contains 15 residues. V lost 4 bases, J lost 6 bases, and 6 bases stayed unmatched. The CDR3 spells CASSSRSGRVDTQYF. Written as DNA, the CDR3 is TGTGCCAGCAGTTCCCGTAGCGGGAGGGTTGATACGCAGTATTTT.

The rearrangement uses TRBV19 and TRBJ1-6; no reliable D call. Germline loops: CDR1 LNHDA, CDR2 SQIVND (reference sequence). The CDR3 extends over 18 amino acids. With 9 bases removed from V and 0 bases from J, the gap between germline ends came to 21 bases. CDR3 in DNA: TGTGCCAGGCAGGCCGGGCAGTTAGGGAGCTCCTATAATTCACCCCTCCACTTT. It codes for CARQAGQLGSSYNSPLHF.

The rearrangement uses TRBV5-8 and TRBJ2-3, with 10 bases aligning to TRBD2. From germline, CDR1 is SGHTS and CDR2 YDEGEE. V lost 0 bases and J lost 5; bases outside the gene matches: 15. The CDR3 is made up of 19 amino acids. In DNA form, the CDR3 reads TGTGCCAGCAGCTTGGCATTTCGGGCTAGCGGGGGAAAAAAAGATACGCAGTATTTT. It encodes CASSLAFRASGGKKDTQYF.

The chain couples TRBV19 to TRBJ1-5; 9 bases map to TRBD1. CDR1 and CDR2 from the germline V gene are LNHDA and SQIVND (reference sequence). The CDR3 totals 17 residues. V lost 0 bases and J lost 3; bases outside the gene matches: 6. The CDR3 sequence is CASSIEGQGVINQPQHF. CDR3 sequence (DNA): TGTGCCAGTAGTATAGAGGGACAGGGTGTGATCAATCAGCCCCAGCATTTT.

The rearrangement links TRBV13 to TRBJ2-3, with 8 bases aligning to TRBD1. The CDR3 length is 14 residues. The germline gives CDR1 PRHDT, CDR2 FYEKMQ (reference sequence). V lost 6 bases, J lost 2 bases, and 4 bases stayed unmatched. The CDR3 DNA reads TGTGCCAGCAGTCGGGACAGGATCACAGATACGCAGTATTTT. Translating it yields CASSRDRITDTQYF.

The chain has TRBV19 and TRBJ1-1, with D perhaps matching TRBD1 (5 bases). Germline CDR1 LNHDA, CDR2 SQIVND (reference sequence). The CDR3 contains 16 residues. Trimming pared 4 bases from V and 1 base from J, leaving 16 bases between. The CDR3 is CASSNRGTRRNTEAFF. The CDR3 region has the DNA TGTGCCAGTAGTAACCGGGGGACGCGGAGGAACACTGAAGCTTTCTTT.

This chain joins TRBV7-9 and TRBJ2-7; a weak D match, TRBD1 (6 bases). Germline V gene data show CDR1 as SEHNR and CDR2 as FQNEAQ (reference sequence). With 5 bases removed from V and 3 bases from J, the gap between germline ends came to 11 bases. This CDR3 contains 13 residues. The CDR3 nucleotides are TGTGCCAGCAGCATGGGACAAGTCTACGAGCAGTACGTC. This gives the protein CASSMGQVYEQYV.

V is TRBV5-4 and J is TRBJ1-5; TRBD1 is a possible D gene (6 bases). Germline V gene lookup returns CDR1 SGHNT and CDR2 YYREEE (reference sequence). V shed 5 bases and J shed 4 bases, with 10 bases lying between them. CDR3 size: 13 residues. The DNA of the CDR3 is TGTGCCAGCAGTGATACAGGGAATCAGCCCCAGCATTTT. Protein: CASSDTGNQPQHF.

V and J are TRBV28 and TRBJ1-5; weak D call: TRBD1 (5 bases). V was trimmed by 8 bases and J by 2 bases, leaving 16 bases between them. The germline V gene encodes CDR1 MDHEN and CDR2 SYDVKM. The CDR3 covers 15 residues. The DNA of the CDR3 is TGTGCCAGCCTACCAAGTCAGGGTGGCAATCAGCCCCAGCATTTT. Translated, it gives CASLPSQGGNQPQHF. Variable domain in full (rest from reference TRBV28 and TRBJ1-5): DVKVTQSSRYLVKRTGEKVFLECVQDMDHENMFWYRQDPGLGLRLIYFSYDVKMKEKGDIPEGYSVSREKKERFSLILESASTNQTSMYLCASLPSQGGNQPQHFGDGTRLSIL.

The V and J genes are TRBV4-1 and TRBJ1-5, with 8 bases identical to TRBD1. From germline, CDR1 is MGHRA and CDR2 YSYEKL. V was clipped by 3 bases and J by 6 bases; unmatched bases: 10. The CDR3 is 16 amino acids. The DNA for the CDR3 is TGCGCCAGCAGCCAGTTGACAGGGGTGTTGGGTCAGCCCCAGCATTTT. It is translated as CASSQLTGVLGQPQHF.